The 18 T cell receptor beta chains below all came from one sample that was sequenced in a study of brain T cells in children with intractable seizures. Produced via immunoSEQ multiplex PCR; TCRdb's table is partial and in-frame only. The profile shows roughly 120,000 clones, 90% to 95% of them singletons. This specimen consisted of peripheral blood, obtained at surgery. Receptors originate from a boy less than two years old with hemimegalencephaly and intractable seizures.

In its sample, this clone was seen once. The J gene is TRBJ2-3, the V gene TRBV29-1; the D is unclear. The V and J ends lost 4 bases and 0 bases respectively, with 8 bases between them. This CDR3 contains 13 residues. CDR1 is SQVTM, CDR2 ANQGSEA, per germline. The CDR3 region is CSVGWGSTDTQYF. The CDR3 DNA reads TGCAGCGTTGGGTGGGGAAGCACAGATACGCAGTATTTT.

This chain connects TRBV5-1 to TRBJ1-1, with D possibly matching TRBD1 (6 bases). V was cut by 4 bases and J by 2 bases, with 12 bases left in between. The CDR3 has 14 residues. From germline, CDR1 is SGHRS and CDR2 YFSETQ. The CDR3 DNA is TGCGCCAGCAGCCTAGGACAGTCTAACACTGAAGCTTTCTTT. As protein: CASSLGQSNTEAFF.

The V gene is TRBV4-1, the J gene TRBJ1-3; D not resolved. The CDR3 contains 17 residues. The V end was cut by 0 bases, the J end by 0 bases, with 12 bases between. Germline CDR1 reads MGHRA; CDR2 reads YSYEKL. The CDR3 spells CASSQDLRASSGNTIYF. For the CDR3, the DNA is TGCGCCAGCAGCCAAGATTTAAGGGCTAGCTCTGGAAACACCATATATTTT.

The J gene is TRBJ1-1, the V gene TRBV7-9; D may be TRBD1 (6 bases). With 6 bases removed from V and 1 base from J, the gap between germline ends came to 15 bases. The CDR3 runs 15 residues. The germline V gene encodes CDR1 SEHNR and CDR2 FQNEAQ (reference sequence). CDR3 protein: CASRGSGEGNTEAFF. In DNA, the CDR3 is TGTGCCAGCAGGGGGTCAGGGGAGGGGAACACTGAAGCTTTCTTT.

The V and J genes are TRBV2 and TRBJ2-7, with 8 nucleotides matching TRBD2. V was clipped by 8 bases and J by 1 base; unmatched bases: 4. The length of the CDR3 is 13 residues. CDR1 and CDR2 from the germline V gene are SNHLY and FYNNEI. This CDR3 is CASGSGASYEQYF. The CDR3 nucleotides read TGTGCCAGCGGTAGCGGGGCTTCCTACGAGCAGTACTTC.

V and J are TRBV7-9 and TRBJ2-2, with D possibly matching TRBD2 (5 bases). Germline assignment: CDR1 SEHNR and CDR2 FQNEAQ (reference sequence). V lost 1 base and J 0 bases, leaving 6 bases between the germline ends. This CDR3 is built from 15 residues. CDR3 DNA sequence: TGTGCCAGCAGCTTAGGGAGGTCGAACACCGGGGAGCTGTTTTTT. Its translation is CASSLGRSNTGELFF.

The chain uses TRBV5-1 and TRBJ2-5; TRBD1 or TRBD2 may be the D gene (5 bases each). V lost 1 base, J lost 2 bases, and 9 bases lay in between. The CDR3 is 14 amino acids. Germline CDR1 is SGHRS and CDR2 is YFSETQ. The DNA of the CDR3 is TGCGCCAGCAGCTTGTCTGGGACGCAAGAGACCCAGTACTTC. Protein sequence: CASSLSGTQETQYF.

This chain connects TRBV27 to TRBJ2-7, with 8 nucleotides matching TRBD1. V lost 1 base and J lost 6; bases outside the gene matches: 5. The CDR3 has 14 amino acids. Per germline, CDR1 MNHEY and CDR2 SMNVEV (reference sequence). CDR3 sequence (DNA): TGTGCCAGCAGTTTATTGGGACAGGTAGGCGAGCAGTACTTC. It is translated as CASSLLGQVGEQYF.

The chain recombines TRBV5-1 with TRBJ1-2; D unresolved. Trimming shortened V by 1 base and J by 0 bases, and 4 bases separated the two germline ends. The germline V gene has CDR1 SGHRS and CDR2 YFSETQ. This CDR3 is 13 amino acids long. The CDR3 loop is CASSLSPNYGYTF. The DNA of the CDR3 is TGCGCCAGCAGCTTGAGTCCTAACTATGGCTACACCTTC.

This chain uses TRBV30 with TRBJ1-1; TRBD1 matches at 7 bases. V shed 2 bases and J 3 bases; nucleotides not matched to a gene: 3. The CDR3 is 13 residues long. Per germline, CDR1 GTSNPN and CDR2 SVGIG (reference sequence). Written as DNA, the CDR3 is TGTGCCTGGAGTCCCAGGGGGGACACTGAAGCTTTCTTT. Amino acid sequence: CAWSPRGDTEAFF.

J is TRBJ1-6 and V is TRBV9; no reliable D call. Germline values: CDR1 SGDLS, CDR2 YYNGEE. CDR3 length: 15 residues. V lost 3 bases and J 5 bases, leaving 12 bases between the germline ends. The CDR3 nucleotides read TGTGCCAGCAGCGCAATCCCCGCCGATAATTCACCCCTCCACTTT. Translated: CASSAIPADNSPLHF.

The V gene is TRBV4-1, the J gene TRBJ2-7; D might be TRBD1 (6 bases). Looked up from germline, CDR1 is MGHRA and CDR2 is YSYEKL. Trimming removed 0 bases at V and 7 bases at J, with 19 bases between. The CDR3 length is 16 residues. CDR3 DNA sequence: TGCGCCAGCAGCCAAGATTGGGGGCTCGGCACGCGGGAGCAGTACTTC. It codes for CASSQDWGLGTREQYF.

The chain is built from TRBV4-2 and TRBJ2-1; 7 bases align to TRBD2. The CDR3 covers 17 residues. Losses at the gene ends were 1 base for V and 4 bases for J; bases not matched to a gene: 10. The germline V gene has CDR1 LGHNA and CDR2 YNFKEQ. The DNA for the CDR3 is TGTGCCAGCAGCCAAGGTCTCGCGGGAGAAGGGTACAATGAGCAGTTCTTC. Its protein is CASSQGLAGEGYNEQFF.

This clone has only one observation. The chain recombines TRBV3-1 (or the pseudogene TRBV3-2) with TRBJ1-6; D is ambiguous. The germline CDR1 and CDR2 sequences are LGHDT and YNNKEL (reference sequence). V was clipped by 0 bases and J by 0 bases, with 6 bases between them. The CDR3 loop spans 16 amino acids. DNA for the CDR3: TGTGCCAGCAGCCAAGATTTCGTCTCCTATAATTCACCCCTCCACTTT. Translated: CASSQDFVSYNSPLHF.

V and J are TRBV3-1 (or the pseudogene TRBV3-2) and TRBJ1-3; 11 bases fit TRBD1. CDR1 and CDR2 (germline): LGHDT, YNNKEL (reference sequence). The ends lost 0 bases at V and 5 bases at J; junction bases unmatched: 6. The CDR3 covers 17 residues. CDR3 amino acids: CASSQERGQGGRNTIYF. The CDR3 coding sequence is TGTGCCAGCAGCCAAGAGAGGGGACAGGGGGGGAGAAACACCATATATTTT.

CDR3 sequence: CASRSGTLNTGELFF. The CDR3 region has the DNA TGTGCCAGTAGAAGCGGGACGCTGAACACCGGGGAGCTGTTTTTT. The V call is TRBV19, the J call TRBJ2-2; 7 bases fit TRBD2. The J segment lost 1 base and the V segment lost 6 bases, leaving 5 bases of the junction unmatched. Germline V gives CDR1 LNHDA, CDR2 SQIVND (reference sequence). This CDR3 comprises 15 residues.

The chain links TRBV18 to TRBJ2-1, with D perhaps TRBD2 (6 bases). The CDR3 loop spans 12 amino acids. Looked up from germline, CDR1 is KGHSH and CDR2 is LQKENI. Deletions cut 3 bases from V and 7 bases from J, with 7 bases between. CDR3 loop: CASSPGGNEQFF. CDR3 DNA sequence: TGTGCCAGCTCACCCGGAGGGAATGAGCAGTTCTTC.

CDR3 sequence (DNA): TGTGCCACCAGTGATTCCCCTCTAGCGGAGTGGAACTACAATGAGCAGTTCTTC. It codes for CATSDSPLAEWNYNEQFF. The chain recombines TRBV24-1 with TRBJ2-1; 7 nucleotides agree with TRBD2. CDR1 is KGHDR and CDR2 is SFDVKD in the germline V gene. CDR3 length equals 18 residues. Trimming cost V 2 bases and J 3 bases; bases outside gene matches: 12.